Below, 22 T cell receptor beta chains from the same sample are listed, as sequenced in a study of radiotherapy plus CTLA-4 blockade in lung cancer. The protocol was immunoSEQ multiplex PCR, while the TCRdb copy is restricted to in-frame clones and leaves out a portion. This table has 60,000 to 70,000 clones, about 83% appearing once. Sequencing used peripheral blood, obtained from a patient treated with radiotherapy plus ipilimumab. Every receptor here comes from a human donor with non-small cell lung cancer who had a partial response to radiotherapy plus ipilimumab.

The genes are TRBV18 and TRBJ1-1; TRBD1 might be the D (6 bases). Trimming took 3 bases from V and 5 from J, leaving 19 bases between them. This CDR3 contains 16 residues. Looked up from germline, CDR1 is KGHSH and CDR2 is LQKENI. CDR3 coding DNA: TGTGCCAGCTCACCCAATCCGGGACAACTCTCAACTGAAGCTTTCTTT. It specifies CASSPNPGQLSTEAFF.

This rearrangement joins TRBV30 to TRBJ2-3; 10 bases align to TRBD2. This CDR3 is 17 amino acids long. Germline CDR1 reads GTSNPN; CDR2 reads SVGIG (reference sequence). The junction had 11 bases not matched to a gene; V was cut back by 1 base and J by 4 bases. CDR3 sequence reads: CAWSGLAGDLPADTQYF. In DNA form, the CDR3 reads TGTGCCTGGAGTGGGCTAGCGGGAGACCTTCCCGCAGATACGCAGTATTTT.

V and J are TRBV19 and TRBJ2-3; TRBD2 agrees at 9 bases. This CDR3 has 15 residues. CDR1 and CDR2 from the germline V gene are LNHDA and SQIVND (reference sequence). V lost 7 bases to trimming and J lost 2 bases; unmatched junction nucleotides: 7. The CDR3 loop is CASTTTSGYTDTQYF. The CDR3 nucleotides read TGTGCCAGTACCACGACTAGCGGCTACACAGATACGCAGTATTTT.

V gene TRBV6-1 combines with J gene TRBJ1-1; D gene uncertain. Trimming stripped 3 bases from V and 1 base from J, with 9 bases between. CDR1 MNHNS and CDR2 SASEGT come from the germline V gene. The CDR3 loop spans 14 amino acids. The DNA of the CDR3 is TGTGCCAGCAGTGAGGGAGGCCAGAACACTGAAGCTTTCTTT. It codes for CASSEGGQNTEAFF.

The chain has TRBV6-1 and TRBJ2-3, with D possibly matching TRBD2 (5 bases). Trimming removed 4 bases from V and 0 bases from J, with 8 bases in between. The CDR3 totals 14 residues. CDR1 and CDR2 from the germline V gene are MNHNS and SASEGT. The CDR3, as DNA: TGTGCCAGCAGTGTCGGCGGGAGCACAGATACGCAGTATTTT. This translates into CASSVGGSTDTQYF.

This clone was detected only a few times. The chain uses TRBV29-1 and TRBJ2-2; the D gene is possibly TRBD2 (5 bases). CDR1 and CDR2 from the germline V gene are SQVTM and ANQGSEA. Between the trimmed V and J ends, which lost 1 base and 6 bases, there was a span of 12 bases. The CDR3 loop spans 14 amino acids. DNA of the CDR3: TGCAGCGTTGAAGGCGCGGCGGGCCCCGGGGAGCTGTTTTTT. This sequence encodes CSVEGAAGPGELFF.

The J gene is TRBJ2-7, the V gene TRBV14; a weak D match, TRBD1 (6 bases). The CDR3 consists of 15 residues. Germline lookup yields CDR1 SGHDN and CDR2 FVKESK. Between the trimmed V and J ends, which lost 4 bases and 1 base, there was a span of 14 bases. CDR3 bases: TGTGCCAGCAGCCGAGACAGGTCCTCTTCCTACGAGCAGTACTTC. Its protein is CASSRDRSSSYEQYF. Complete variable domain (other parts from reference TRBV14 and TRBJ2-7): EAGVTQFPSHSVIEKGQTVTLRCDPISGHDNLYWYRRVMGKEIKFLLHFVKESKQDESGMPNNRFLAERTGGTYSTLKVQPAELEDSGVYFCASSRDRSSSYEQYFGPGTRLTVT.

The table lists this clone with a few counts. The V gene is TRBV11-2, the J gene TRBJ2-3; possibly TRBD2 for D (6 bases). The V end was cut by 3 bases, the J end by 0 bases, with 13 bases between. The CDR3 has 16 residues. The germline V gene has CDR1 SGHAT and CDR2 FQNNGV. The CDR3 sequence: CASSLAAGTSTDTQYF. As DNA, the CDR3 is TGTGCCAGCAGCTTGGCCGCAGGGACTAGCACAGATACGCAGTATTTT.

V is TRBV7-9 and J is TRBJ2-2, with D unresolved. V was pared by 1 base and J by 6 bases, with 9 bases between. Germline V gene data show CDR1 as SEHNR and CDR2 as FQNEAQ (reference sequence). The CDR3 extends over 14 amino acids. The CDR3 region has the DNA TGTGCCAGCAGCTTAGTCGTCCAGGCCGGGGAGCTGTTTTTT. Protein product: CASSLVVQAGELFF.

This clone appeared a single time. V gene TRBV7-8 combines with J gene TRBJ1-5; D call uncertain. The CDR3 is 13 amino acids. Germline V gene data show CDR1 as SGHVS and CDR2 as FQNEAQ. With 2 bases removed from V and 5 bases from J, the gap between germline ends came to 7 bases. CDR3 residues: CASSLISHQPQHF. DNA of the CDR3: TGTGCCAGCAGCTTAATCTCCCATCAGCCCCAGCATTTT.

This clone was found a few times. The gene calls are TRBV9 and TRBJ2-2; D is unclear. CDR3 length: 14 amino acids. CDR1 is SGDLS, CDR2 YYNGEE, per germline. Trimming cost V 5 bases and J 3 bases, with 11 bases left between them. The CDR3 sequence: CASRRSTDTGELFF. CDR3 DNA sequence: TGTGCCAGCAGGAGGAGCACTGACACCGGGGAGCTGTTTTTT.

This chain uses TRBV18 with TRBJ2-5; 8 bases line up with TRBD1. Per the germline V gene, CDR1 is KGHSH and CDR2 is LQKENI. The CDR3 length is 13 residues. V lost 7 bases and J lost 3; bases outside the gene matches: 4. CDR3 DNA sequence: TGTGCCAGCTGCAGGGGGCGCGAAGAGACCCAGTACTTC. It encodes CASCRGREETQYF. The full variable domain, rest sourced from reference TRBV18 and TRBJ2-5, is NAGVMQNPRHLVRRRGQEARLRCSPMKGHSHVYWYRQLPEEGLKFMVYLQKENIIDESGMPKERFSAEFPKEGPSILRIQQVVRGDSAAYFCASCRGREETQYFGPGTRLLVL.

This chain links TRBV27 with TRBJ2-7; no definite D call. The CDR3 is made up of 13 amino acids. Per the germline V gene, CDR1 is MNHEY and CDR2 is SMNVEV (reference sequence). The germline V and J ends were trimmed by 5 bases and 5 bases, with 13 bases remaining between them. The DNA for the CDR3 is TGTGCCAGCAGTATCCCGAATGGCCACGAGCAGTACTTC. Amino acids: CASSIPNGHEQYF.

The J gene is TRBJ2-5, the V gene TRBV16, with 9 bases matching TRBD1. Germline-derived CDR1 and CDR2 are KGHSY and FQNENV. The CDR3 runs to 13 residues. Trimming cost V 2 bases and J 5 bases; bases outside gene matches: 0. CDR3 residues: CASSQGTGETQYF. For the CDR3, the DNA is TGTGCCAGCAGCCAAGGGACAGGGGAGACCCAGTACTTC.

CDR3 nucleotide sequence: TGTGCCAGCTCACCATTCGGCGCTAGCGGGAGAACAGATACGCAGTATTTT. Protein sequence: CASSPFGASGRTDTQYF. The chain joins TRBV18 to TRBJ2-3; TRBD2 agrees at 10 bases. CDR3 length: 17 residues. From germline, CDR1 is KGHSH and CDR2 LQKENI. With V trimmed by 2 bases and J by 3 bases, 8 bases remained unmatched.

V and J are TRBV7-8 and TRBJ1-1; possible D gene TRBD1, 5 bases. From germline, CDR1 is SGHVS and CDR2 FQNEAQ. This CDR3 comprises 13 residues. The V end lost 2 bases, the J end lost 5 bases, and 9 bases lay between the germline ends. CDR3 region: CASSLQGGTEAFF. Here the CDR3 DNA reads TGTGCCAGCAGCTTACAGGGAGGTACTGAAGCTTTCTTT.

DNA of the CDR3: TGTGCCAGCAGCTTAGACGCACAGGGGAAGACCCAGTACTTC. It specifies CASSLDAQGKTQYF. This rearrangement joins TRBV11-2 to TRBJ2-5; 7 nucleotides align to TRBD1. The germline V gene encodes CDR1 SGHAT and CDR2 FQNNGV. The CDR3 has 14 residues. V lost 0 bases to trimming and J lost 6 bases; unmatched junction nucleotides: 4.

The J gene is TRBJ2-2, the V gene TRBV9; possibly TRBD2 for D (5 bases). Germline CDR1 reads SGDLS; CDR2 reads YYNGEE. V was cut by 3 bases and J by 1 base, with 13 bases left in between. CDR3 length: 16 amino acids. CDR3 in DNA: TGTGCCAGCAGCGCCATACCAGGAGGGAACACCGGGGAGCTGTTTTTT. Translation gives CASSAIPGGNTGELFF.

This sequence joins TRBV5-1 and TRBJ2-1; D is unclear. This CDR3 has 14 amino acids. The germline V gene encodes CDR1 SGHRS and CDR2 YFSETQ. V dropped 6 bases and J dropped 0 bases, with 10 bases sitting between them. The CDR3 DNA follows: TGCGCCAGCAACCCGGTGAGCTCCTACAATGAGCAGTTCTTC. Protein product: CASNPVSSYNEQFF.

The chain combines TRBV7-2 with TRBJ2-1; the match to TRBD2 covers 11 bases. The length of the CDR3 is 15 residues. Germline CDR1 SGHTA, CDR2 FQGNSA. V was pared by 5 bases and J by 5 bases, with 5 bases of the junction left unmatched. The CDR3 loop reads CASSRTSGSNNEQFF. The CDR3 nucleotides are TGTGCCAGCAGCCGGACTAGCGGGTCCAACAATGAGCAGTTCTTC.

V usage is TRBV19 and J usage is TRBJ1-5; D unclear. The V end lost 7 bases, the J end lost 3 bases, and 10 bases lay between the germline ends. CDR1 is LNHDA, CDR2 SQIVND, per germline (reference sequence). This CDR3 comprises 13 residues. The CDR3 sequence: CASTKSFNQPQHF. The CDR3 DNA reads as TGTGCCAGTACAAAGAGCTTCAATCAGCCCCAGCATTTT.

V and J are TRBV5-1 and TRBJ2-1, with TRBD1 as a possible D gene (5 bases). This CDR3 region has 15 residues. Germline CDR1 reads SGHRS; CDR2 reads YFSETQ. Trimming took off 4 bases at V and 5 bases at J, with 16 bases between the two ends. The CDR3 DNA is TGCGCCAGCAGCAGTGGGGCAGGGAAGGACAATGAGCAGTTCTTC. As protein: CASSSGAGKDNEQFF.